This T cell receptor (beta chain) was recorded in a study of T cells in Graves' hyperthyroidism and ophthalmopathy. V dropped 5 bases and J dropped 1; count of bases not matched to a gene: 2. The CDR3 extends over 14 amino acids. Germline V gives CDR1 KGHSH, CDR2 LQKENI. Researchers took RNA transcripts and amplified the TCR beta CDR3 regions from them. HTBI primers were the set used in a first-round RT-PCR of the TCR CDR3. One entry per CDR3 protein, called by TCRdb with MiXCR from the multiplex PCR reads. The sample yields 620,000 or so distinct CDR3 sequences, more than 14% seen once. This clonotype was recorded at least ten times.

V and J are TRBV18 and TRBJ1-5; TRBD1 matches at 7 bases. The sample comprised blood. This TCR derives from a woman between 50 and 59 years old with Graves' ophthalmopathy. CDR3: CASSMGQSNQPQHF. As DNA, the CDR3 is TGTGCCAGCTCAATGGGACAGAGCAATCAGCCCCAGCATTTT.